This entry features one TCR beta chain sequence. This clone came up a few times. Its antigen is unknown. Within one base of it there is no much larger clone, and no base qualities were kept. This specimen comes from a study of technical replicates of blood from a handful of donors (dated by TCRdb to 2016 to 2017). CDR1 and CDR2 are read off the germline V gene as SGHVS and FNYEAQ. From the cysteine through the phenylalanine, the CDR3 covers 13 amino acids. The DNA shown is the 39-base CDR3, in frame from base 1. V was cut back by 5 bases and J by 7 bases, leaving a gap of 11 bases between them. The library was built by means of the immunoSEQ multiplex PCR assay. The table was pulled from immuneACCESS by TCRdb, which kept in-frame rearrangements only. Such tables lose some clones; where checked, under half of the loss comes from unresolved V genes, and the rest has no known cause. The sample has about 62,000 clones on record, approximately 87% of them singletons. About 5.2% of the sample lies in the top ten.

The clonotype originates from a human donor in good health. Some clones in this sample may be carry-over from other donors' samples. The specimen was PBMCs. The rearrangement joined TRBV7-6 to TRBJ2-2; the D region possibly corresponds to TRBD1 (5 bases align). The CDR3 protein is CASSERRVGELFF. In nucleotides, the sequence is TGTGCCAGCAGCGAACGCAGGGTCGGGGAGCTGTTTTTT.